This is a list of T cell receptor beta chains from one sample in a study of blood T cell repertoires in COVID-19. Using immunoSEQ multiplex PCR, the repertoire was profiled, and TCRdb retains in-frame clones only, with some absent. The sample lists over 200,000 clones; around 84% were seen once. Input material: PBMCs or T cells enriched from blood (not recorded which). Receptor source: a middle-aged woman who had recovered from COVID-19. CDR3s include the opening cysteine and the closing phenylalanine or tryptophan.

CDR3aa | j_gene | v_gene
CASSLGQLETQYF | TRBJ2-5 | TRBV11-2
CASSVGTSGKGEQFF | TRBJ2-1 | TRBV9
CASSKAGGGGQPQHF | TRBJ1-5 | TRBV21-1
CASSLAGRGGEKLFF | TRBJ1-4 | TRBV11-2
CASSGGLYGYTF | TRBJ1-2 | TRBV9
CASSQRDRELGGWGYTF | TRBJ1-2 | TRBV4-1
CASSGGWETQYF | TRBJ2-5 | TRBV19
CASAPSSGQGGTDTQYF | TRBJ2-3 | TRBV12-5
CASSLGAEGDTQYF | TRBJ2-3 | TRBV5-1
CASITGPSNQPQHF | TRBJ1-5 | TRBV28
CASSLTSGAGSDTQYF | TRBJ2-3 | TRBV28
CSVEDGGDHFSTDTQYF | TRBJ2-3 | TRBV29-1
CASSQTGFNEQYF | TRBJ2-7 | TRBV5-4
CAWSVQGGYGYTF | TRBJ1-2 | TRBV30
CASSRGGLDGYTF | TRBJ1-2 | TRBV12-3/TRBV12-4
CASSPWEGVGETQYF | TRBJ2-5 | TRBV7-9
CASSLIGVRSGNEQFF | TRBJ2-1 | TRBV6-2/TRBV6-3
CASSKVSGGCCHYGYTF | TRBJ1-2 | TRBV21-1
CASSEQPGYSPLHF | TRBJ1-6 | TRBV2
CASSQVLGQGYSPLHF | TRBJ1-6 | TRBV4-1
CATSGSGLAGVNEQFF | TRBJ2-1 | TRBV24-1
CAISVGGRGDTQYF | TRBJ2-3 | TRBV10-3
CASSLRGSGNTGELFF | TRBJ2-2 | TRBV7-2
CASSPGVEAFF | TRBJ1-1 | TRBV18
CASSRTGAGSNQPQHF | TRBJ1-5 | TRBV18
CASSPGTGDNSPLHF | TRBJ1-6 | TRBV4-3
CASSDDKKAFF | TRBJ1-1 | TRBV6-1
CASSQERGGRQPQHF | TRBJ1-5 | TRBV4-3
CASSLESRGHNEQFF | TRBJ2-1 | TRBV11-3
CASSHRTPRGEQFF | TRBJ2-1 | TRBV3-1/TRBV3-2
CASSLETGHYGYTF | TRBJ1-2 | TRBV7-2
CASRHTGTGGRLNTEAFF | TRBJ1-1 | TRBV4-1
CASSLQNYEQYF | TRBJ2-7 | TRBV28
CASSQLAFSSYNEQFF | TRBJ2-1 | TRBV3-1/TRBV3-2
CASSLTEGPVSGNTIYF | TRBJ1-3 | TRBV27
CASSGIRDRWNEKLFF | TRBJ1-4 | TRBV19
CASSLGLAGELFF | TRBJ2-2 | TRBV11-3